The 13 T cell receptor beta chains given below trace back to one sample, sequenced in a study of blood T cell repertoires in COVID-19. Sequencing used immunoSEQ multiplex PCR; TCRdb keeps in-frame clones, though not all of them. The data show almost 300,000 clones, around 90% seen once. The sequenced material came from peripheral blood. The receptors shown here come from a man between 70 and 80 years old with acute or convalescent COVID-19.

V usage is TRBV4-3 and J usage is TRBJ2-5; TRBD2 is a possible D gene (6 bases). Germline V gene lookup returns CDR1 LGHNA and CDR2 YSLEER. The CDR3 loop spans 16 amino acids. V was clipped by 3 bases and J by 1 base, with 15 bases between them. In DNA, the CDR3 is TGCGCCAGCAGCCATTCGATAGGAGGGGTCCAAGAGACCCAGTACTTC. Its protein is CASSHSIGGVQETQYF.

The chain joins TRBV5-1 to TRBJ2-7; the match to TRBD2 covers 8 bases. Germline-derived CDR1 and CDR2 are SGHRS and YFSETQ. The CDR3 covers 15 residues. V shed 4 bases, J shed 1 base, and the junction held 7 bases outside the gene matches. The CDR3 here is CASSPVTSGSYEQYF. In DNA, the CDR3 is TGCGCCAGCAGCCCGGTCACTAGCGGTTCCTACGAGCAGTACTTC.

This clone has more than one count but fewer than ten. The V and J genes are TRBV11-1 and TRBJ2-2, with D perhaps matching TRBD2 (6 bases). CDR1 and CDR2 from the germline V gene are SGHAT and FQDESV (reference sequence). CDR3 size: 15 residues. The V end lost 5 bases, the J end lost 3 bases, and 13 bases lay between the germline ends. DNA for the CDR3: TGTGCCAGCAGCCGTCGACTAGAGGACACCGGGGAGCTGTTTTTT. Translation gives CASSRRLEDTGELFF.

The chain is built from TRBV9 and TRBJ2-7, with D possibly matching TRBD2 (6 bases). The CDR3 spans 15 residues. The V and J ends lost 4 bases and 2 bases respectively, with 16 bases between them. Germline V gene data show CDR1 as SGDLS and CDR2 as YYNGEE. Here the CDR3 reads CASSRGAQRAYEQYF. The CDR3 DNA reads as TGTGCCAGCAGCCGCGGGGCCCAGCGGGCCTACGAGCAGTACTTC.

Written as DNA, the CDR3 is TGTGCCAGCCTTGTGGACTCCCTTCGCACAGATACGCAGTATTTT. Amino acids: CASLVDSLRTDTQYF. V is TRBV7-9 and J is TRBJ2-3; TRBD2 is a possible D gene (5 bases). Germline assignment: CDR1 SEHNR and CDR2 FQNEAQ (reference sequence). The CDR3 spans 15 residues. V lost 8 bases and J 1 base, leaving 16 bases between the germline ends. Full variable domain (outside the CDR3, taken from reference TRBV7-9 and TRBJ2-3): DTGVSQNPRHKITKRGQNVTFRCDPISEHNRLYWYRQTLGQGPEFLTYFQNEAQLEKSRLLSDRFSAERPKGSFSTLEIQRTEQGDSAMYLCASLVDSLRTDTQYFGPGTRLTVL.

J is TRBJ2-2 and V is TRBV19; 7 bases are a match to TRBD1. Germline V gives CDR1 LNHDA, CDR2 SQIVND (reference sequence). The length of the CDR3 is 14 residues. The trim removed 7 bases at V and 4 bases at J, leaving 6 bases unmatched. CDR3 region: CASMKGALTGELFF. Written as DNA, the CDR3 is TGTGCCAGTATGAAGGGGGCTCTCACCGGGGAGCTGTTTTTT.

V and J are TRBV7-2 and TRBJ2-3, with D possibly being TRBD2 (5 bases). V lost 0 bases and J 3 bases, leaving 10 bases between the germline ends. The CDR3 has 15 amino acids. Germline V gene data show CDR1 as SGHTA and CDR2 as FQGNSA. The CDR3 is CASSLAGVGTDTQYF. CDR3 sequence (DNA): TGTGCCAGCAGCTTAGCGGGAGTGGGAACAGATACGCAGTATTTT.

The chain carries TRBV7-2 and TRBJ2-7; 9 bases align to TRBD1. Germline CDR1 reads SGHTA; CDR2 reads FQGNSA. The ends lost 2 bases at V and 0 bases at J; junction bases unmatched: 2. The CDR3 loop spans 15 amino acids. CDR3 region: CASSLRTGDSYEQYF. CDR3 nucleotide sequence: TGTGCCAGCAGCTTAAGGACAGGGGACTCCTACGAGCAGTACTTC.

This clone appeared a single time. This chain connects TRBV6-2 or TRBV6-3 to TRBJ1-5, with TRBD1 identical over 7 bases. This CDR3 is 16 amino acids long. Germline trimming cut 4 bases from V and 9 bases from J; bases unmatched to any gene: 15. Per the germline V gene, CDR1 is MNHEY and CDR2 is SVGEGT. The CDR3 spells CASSLGQRFNQSPQHF. CDR3 DNA: TGTGCCAGCAGTTTGGGACAGCGGTTCAATCAGTCGCCCCAGCATTTT.

The chain carries TRBV5-4 and TRBJ1-2; 7 positions match TRBD1. The CDR3 covers 13 residues. Per germline, CDR1 SGHNT and CDR2 YYREEE (reference sequence). V shed 6 bases and J 6 bases; nucleotides not matched to a gene: 8. The CDR3 reads CASTLQGSNGYTF. CDR3 DNA: TGTGCCAGCACCCTACAGGGGAGTAATGGCTACACCTTC.

This clone was counted once. The chain joins TRBV18 to TRBJ2-1; a possible D gene is TRBD2 (6 bases). V lost 3 bases, J lost 3 bases, and 15 bases lay in between. The germline gives CDR1 KGHSH, CDR2 LQKENI. The CDR3 runs to 16 residues. The chain's CDR3 is CASSPASGVVYNEQFF. The DNA of the CDR3 is TGTGCCAGCTCACCTGCTTCGGGAGTTGTCTACAATGAGCAGTTCTTC.

The CDR3 here is CASSYSGGTGTYEQYF. DNA for the CDR3: TGTGCCAGCAGTTACTCGGGGGGGACAGGGACCTACGAGCAGTACTTC. This rearrangement joins TRBV6-5 to TRBJ2-7, with TRBD1 identical over 9 bases. There are 16 residues in the CDR3. With V trimmed by 0 bases and J by 2 bases, 5 bases remained unmatched. CDR1 and CDR2 from the germline V gene are MNHEY and SVGAGI.

J is TRBJ2-3 and V is TRBV14; 10 bases match TRBD2. CDR1 and CDR2 (germline): SGHDN, FVKESK. Losses at the gene ends were 4 bases for V and 11 bases for J; bases not matched to a gene: 12. The CDR3 runs 15 residues. CDR3 sequence reads: CASSPRRLAGDVQYF. CDR3 DNA sequence: TGTGCCAGCAGCCCCCGTCGGCTAGCGGGAGATGTGCAGTATTTT.